This entry lists 27 T cell receptor beta chains sequenced from one sample in a study of early T cells in non-severe SARS-CoV-2 infection (dated by TCRdb to the early 2020s). Library prep was done by 5' RACE. Sequencing was carried out with a NextSeq 500. The public sequencing data were trimmed at Q25 with fastp and processed into clonotypes with MiXCR by TCRdb, which kept only in-frame beta chains. Rows merge per CDR3 protein into single entries with the most common DNA and genes. The sample table shows nearly 80,000 distinct CDR3 sequences, and 10% to 15% are seen once. The top ten clonotypes cover about 1.1% of the sample. The sequencing sample was made of whole blood. These receptors all stem from an adult who was a healthcare worker with PCR-confirmed SARS-CoV-2 infection or an uninfected control (not recorded which).

This clonotype was recorded many times. The chain employs TRBV20-1 and TRBJ2-7; 12 positions agree with TRBD2. Germline CDR1 reads DFQATT; CDR2 reads SNEGSKA (reference sequence). The CDR3 consists of 18 residues. Unmatched junction bases numbered 16, after V lost 5 bases and J lost 2 bases. CDR3 nucleotides: TGCAGTGCTGAGAGGGTTCGAGAGGGACTAGCGGGTACCTACGAGCAGTACTTC. Translating gives CSAERVREGLAGTYEQYF.

This clonotype was seen at least ten times. This chain uses TRBV11-2 with TRBJ1-1; D remains ambiguous. The germline gives CDR1 SGHAT, CDR2 FQNNGV. The CDR3 consists of 13 residues. V gave up 5 bases and J gave up 2 bases, with 9 bases separating them. The DNA of the CDR3 is TGTGCCAGCAGCCTCCACCTCAACACTGAAGCTTTCTTT. Encoded protein: CASSLHLNTEAFF.

At least ten counts were recorded for this clonotype. This chain links TRBV10-3 with TRBJ1-6; TRBD1 might be the D (5 bases). The CDR3 has 13 residues. Germline V lookup: CDR1 ENHRY, CDR2 SYGVKD. Trimming left V 5 bases short and J 9 bases short, with 11 bases between. The CDR3 sequence: CAISTRGGSPLHF. CDR3 coding DNA: TGTGCCATCAGTACCCGTGGGGGTTCACCCCTCCACTTT.

At least ten counts were recorded for this clonotype. The gene calls are TRBV19 and TRBJ2-1, with 8 bases aligning to TRBD2. Trimming took 7 bases from V and 7 from J; bases not matched to a gene: 12. The CDR3 spans 15 residues. The V gene's germline CDR1 is LNHDA and CDR2 SQIVND (reference sequence). The CDR3 sequence: CASTSAGGLLNEQFF. CDR3 bases: TGTGCCAGTACCTCCGCGGGGGGCCTGCTGAATGAGCAGTTCTTC.

The chain carries TRBV14 and TRBJ1-5; a weak D match, TRBD1 (5 bases). The V end was cut by 4 bases, the J end by 7 bases, with 8 bases between. The germline V gene has CDR1 SGHDN and CDR2 FVKESK. CDR3 size: 12 residues. CDR3 loop: CASSRGVQPQHF. The CDR3 DNA is TGTGCCAGCAGCCGGGGGGTCCAGCCCCAGCATTTT.

This clonotype was seen ten or more times. V is TRBV12-2 and J is TRBJ2-3; TRBD2 is the table's D call and was not checked against the DNA. TRBV12-2 is a recognized pseudogene. The CDR3 sequence is 16 residues long. DNA for the CDR3: TGTGCAAGTCGCTTTGCGATGCGGGGAGTTATAGATACGCAGTATTTT. This gives the protein CASRFAMRGVIDTQYF.

This clonotype was counted a few times. J is TRBJ1-5 and V is TRBV7-2, with D possibly TRBD1 on 6 matching bases. Germline V gives CDR1 SGHTA, CDR2 FQGNSA. Trimming removed 1 base at V and 2 bases at J, with 12 bases between. The CDR3 consists of 16 residues. The CDR3 bases are TGTGCCAGCAGCTTAGATTCTGGGGGCGGCAATCAGCCCCAGCATTTT. Translation: CASSLDSGGGNQPQHF.

Many counts were recorded for this clonotype. The J gene is TRBJ2-3, the V gene TRBV6-2 or TRBV6-3; TRBD2 matches at 7 bases. This CDR3 has 14 residues. Germline V gives CDR1 MNHEY, CDR2 SVGEGT. V lost 5 bases and J lost 0; bases outside the gene matches: 2. CDR3: CASSGLVSTDTQYF. The CDR3 DNA reads TGTGCCAGCAGTGGACTAGTGAGCACAGATACGCAGTATTTT.

The gene calls are TRBV11-2 and TRBJ2-7; possibly TRBD1 or TRBD2 for D (5 bases each). Germline assignment: CDR1 SGHAT and CDR2 FQNNGV. V dropped 1 base and J dropped 3 bases, with 13 bases sitting between them. This CDR3 is built from 15 residues. The CDR3 sequence is CASSLGGTGGYEQYF. The CDR3 DNA sequence: TGTGCCAGCAGCTTAGGGGGGACGGGCGGCTACGAGCAGTACTTC.

The chain joins TRBV4-2 to TRBJ2-2; D tentatively reads TRBD1 or TRBD2 (5 bases each). This CDR3 comprises 15 residues. Germline CDR1 is LGHNA and CDR2 is YNFKEQ. Trimming took off 0 bases at V and 6 bases at J, with 11 bases between the two ends. DNA for the CDR3: TGTGCCAGCAGCCAAGAAGAGGGGTTGGCCGGGGAGCTGTTTTTT. Its protein product is CASSQEEGLAGELFF.

The chain is built from TRBV27 and TRBJ2-1, with 14 bases fitting TRBD2. CDR3 size: 16 residues. CDR1 is MNHEY and CDR2 is SMNVEV in the germline V gene (reference sequence). With V trimmed by 8 bases and J by 5 bases, 8 bases remained unmatched. DNA of the CDR3: TGTGCCAGCCGAAGACTAGCGGGAGGGAATGACAATGAGCAGTTCTTC. This encodes CASRRLAGGNDNEQFF.

Worth noting for this clonotype: A much larger clonotype is one base distant, so this may be a read error. The chain recombines TRBV12-2 with TRBJ2-7; the table's D call, TRBD1, has no DNA check behind it. TRBV12-2 is noted as a pseudogene. This CDR3 has 16 residues. The CDR3 bases are TGTGCAAGTCGCTCGGCCCTGTCGGGCAGGGGGTTTGAGCAGTACTTC. This encodes CASRSALSGRGFEQYF.

This clonotype has ten or more counts. V usage is TRBV2 and J usage is TRBJ2-7; 8 bases match TRBD1. This CDR3 contains 15 residues. Germline trimming cut 3 bases from V and 2 bases from J; bases unmatched to any gene: 6. CDR1 is SNHLY and CDR2 is FYNNEI in the germline V gene. This CDR3 reads CASSDTGGLPYEQYF. In DNA, the CDR3 is TGTGCCAGCAGTGACACAGGGGGGCTCCCCTACGAGCAGTACTTC.

This clonotype was seen only a few times. CDR3 coding DNA: TGCGCCAGCAGCTTGGAGGACTGGCCTCGCCCCGACGAGCAGTACTTC. Protein sequence: CASSLEDWPRPDEQYF. This chain joins TRBV5-1 and TRBJ2-7, with D possibly TRBD2 on 5 matching bases. Germline V CDR1 and CDR2: SGHRS, YFSETQ. The length of the CDR3 is 16 residues. Trimming left V 0 bases short and J 5 bases short, with 18 bases between.

The chain couples TRBV7-7 to TRBJ2-1, with D hard to call. The ends were cut back, 4 bases at V and 8 bases at J, with 6 bases in the middle. Per the germline V gene, CDR1 is SSHAT and CDR2 is FNYEAQ (reference sequence). The CDR3 runs 11 residues. This chain's CDR3 is CASSSWDEQFF. The CDR3 region has the DNA TGTGCCAGCAGCTCCTGGGATGAGCAGTTCTTC.

This clonotype turned up a few times. The V gene is TRBV5-1, the J gene TRBJ2-5, with 7 bases lining up with TRBD2. The ends lost 2 bases at V and 1 base at J; junction bases unmatched: 2. Looked up from germline, CDR1 is SGHRS and CDR2 is YFSETQ. CDR3 length equals 14 residues. This chain's CDR3 is CASSFRTSQETQYF. CDR3 nucleotide sequence: TGCGCCAGCAGCTTTAGGACTAGCCAAGAGACCCAGTACTTC.

This clonotype was picked up many times. This chain uses TRBV5-4 with TRBJ1-5; D is unresolved. V dropped 0 bases and J dropped 1 base, with 2 bases sitting between them. The CDR3 is 13 residues long. The V gene's germline CDR1 is SGHNT and CDR2 YYREEE (reference sequence). For the CDR3, the DNA is TGTGCCAGCAGCTTGGACAGCAATCAGCCCCAGCATTTT. This codes for CASSLDSNQPQHF. The full variable domain, in which reference TRBV5-4 and TRBJ1-5 provide the parts outside the CDR3, is ETGVTQSPTHLIKTRGQQVTLRCSSQSGHNTVSWYQQALGQGPQFIFQYYREEENGRGNFPPRFSGLQFPNYSSELNVNALELDDSALYLCASSLDSNQPQHFGDGTRLSIL.

This clonotype was seen more than once but under ten times. The rearrangement joins TRBV7-6 to TRBJ2-5; maybe TRBD1 (6 bases). The CDR3 consists of 17 residues. Per germline, CDR1 SGHVS and CDR2 FNYEAQ. V dropped 3 bases and J dropped 3 bases, with 20 bases sitting between them. The CDR3 here is CASSLDGWTARKETQYF. In DNA form, the CDR3 reads TGTGCCAGCAGCTTGGATGGGTGGACAGCAAGAAAAGAGACCCAGTACTTC.

This clonotype was seen many times. The chain links TRBV27 to TRBJ2-2; D uncertain. Germline V CDR1 and CDR2: MNHEY, SMNVEV (reference sequence). The V end was cut by 6 bases, the J end by 5 bases, with 4 bases between. This CDR3 spans 11 amino acids. CDR3 in amino acids: CASRTTGELFF. DNA for the CDR3: TGTGCCAGCAGGACAACCGGGGAGCTGTTTTTT.

In its sample, this clonotype was seen many times. The chain joins TRBV2 to TRBJ2-2; TRBD2 matches 9 bases. In germline, CDR1 is SNHLY, CDR2 FYNNEI. The J segment lost 4 bases and the V segment lost 5 bases, leaving 2 bases of the junction unmatched. This CDR3 is 14 amino acids long. CDR3 loop: CASSPGLATGELFF. The CDR3 nucleotides are TGTGCCAGCAGTCCGGGACTAGCCACCGGGGAGCTGTTTTTT.

This clonotype turned up a few times. The chain joins TRBV12-3 or TRBV12-4 to TRBJ2-7; 16 nucleotides line up with TRBD2. V shed 5 bases and J 3 bases; nucleotides not matched to a gene: 13. The length of the CDR3 is 19 residues. The CDR3 region is CASSRIPGTSGGAIYEQYF. DNA for the CDR3: TGTGCCAGCAGTCGCATTCCCGGGACTAGCGGGGGGGCGATCTACGAGCAGTACTTC.

This clonotype was counted ten times or more. CDR3 sequence: CASTRGVADTDTQYF. CDR3 DNA: TGTGCCAGCACCCGCGGGGTAGCGGATACAGATACGCAGTATTTT. The J gene is TRBJ2-3, the V gene TRBV2; TRBD2 might be the D (6 bases). V was trimmed by 7 bases and J by 3 bases, leaving 17 bases between them. Germline CDR1 SNHLY, CDR2 FYNNEI. CDR3 length: 15 amino acids.

J is TRBJ2-2 and V is TRBV25-1; D is perhaps TRBD1 (5 bases). The ends were cut back, 4 bases at V and 7 bases at J, with 13 bases in the middle. The CDR3 is 14 residues long. Germline V gene lookup returns CDR1 MGHDK and CDR2 SYGVNS. CDR3 region: CASSGRGLGGELFF. The CDR3 DNA is TGTGCCAGCAGTGGAAGGGGTCTAGGCGGGGAGCTGTTTTTT. The variable domain in full, completed from reference TRBV25-1 and TRBJ2-2, reads EADIYQTPRYLVIGTGKKITLECSQTMGHDKMYWYQQDPGMELHLIHYSYGVNSTEKGDLSSESTVSRIRTEHFPLTLESARPSHTSQYLCASSGRGLGGELFFGEGSRLTVL.

This clonotype was seen just once. The genes are TRBV7-2 and TRBJ1-1; 7 bases are shared with TRBD1. The trim removed 5 bases at V and 3 bases at J, leaving 3 bases unmatched. Germline V gene sequence: CDR1 SGHTA, CDR2 FQGNSA. CDR3 length: 13 residues. The CDR3 spells CASSRGQYTEAFF. The DNA for the CDR3 is TGTGCCAGCAGCAGGGGACAGTACACTGAAGCTTTCTTT.

This chain connects TRBV10-3 to TRBJ2-7, with D perhaps given as TRBD1 or TRBD2 (5 bases each). With 4 bases removed from V and 2 bases from J, the gap between germline ends came to 9 bases. In germline, CDR1 is ENHRY, CDR2 SYGVKD. The CDR3 runs 13 residues. CDR3: CAISGGGTYEQYF. The CDR3, as DNA: TGTGCCATCAGTGGTGGGGGTACCTACGAGCAGTACTTC.

This clonotype has at least ten counts. The chain is built from TRBV2 and TRBJ1-5; 9 bases are shared with TRBD1. Germline CDR1 is SNHLY and CDR2 is FYNNEI. The CDR3 consists of 13 residues. After removal of 8 bases from V and 6 bases from J, the junction contained 5 bases not matched to a gene. In DNA form, the CDR3 reads TGTGCCAGCCGCGGGACAGGGCTTCAGCCCCAGCATTTT. Amino acids: CASRGTGLQPQHF.

This clonotype was counted ten times or more. The rearrangement joins TRBV12-3 or TRBV12-4 to TRBJ1-2, with 7 positions matching TRBD1. Trimming took 7 bases from V and 6 from J; bases not matched to a gene: 8. The CDR3 is 13 amino acids. CDR3 amino acids: CASNTGAWDGYTF. DNA for the CDR3: TGTGCCAGCAATACAGGGGCATGGGATGGCTACACCTTC.